This T cell receptor (beta chain) was obtained from a study of blood T cell repertoires in COVID-19. This clone was seen only once. TCRdb's table, derived via immunoSEQ multiplex PCR, lists solely in-frame clones and lacks some. Of roughly 150,000 clones listed, around 91% are singletons. Germline assignment: CDR1 SGHDT and CDR2 YYEEEE. The V gene lost 0 bases and the J gene lost 4 bases, with 7 bases spanning the gap. CDR3 length equals 13 residues. This chain joins TRBV5-6 and TRBJ1-1; D is possibly TRBD1 (6 bases). The receptor comes from a woman aged 40-49 years with acute or convalescent COVID-19. Specimen: peripheral blood. Here the CDR3 DNA reads TGTGCCAGCAGCTTGGACAGGGTCACTGAAGCTTTCTTT. It yields the protein CASSLDRVTEAFF.